The entry below gives a single T cell receptor beta chain sequence along with its context. The germline V and J ends were trimmed by 5 bases and 3 bases, with 14 bases remaining between them. The germline CDR1 and CDR2 sequences are LNHDA and SQIVND (reference sequence). There are 15 residues in the CDR3. TCRdb keeps only in-frame clones here, not all; method: immunoSEQ multiplex PCR. The sample consists of just over 60,000 clones, around 92% of them appearing once. These data come from a study of T cell changes during pregnancy in multiple sclerosis. The sequencing used peripheral blood, collected in the second trimester of pregnancy. This TCR derives from a female donor in good health, enrolled as a control in a pregnancy study. The chain uses TRBV19 and TRBJ2-4; D remains unclear. The CDR3 here is CASSALPEDKNIQYF. For the CDR3, the DNA is TGTGCCAGTAGTGCCTTACCAGAAGACAAAAACATTCAGTACTTC. Variable domain in full (rest from reference TRBV19 and TRBJ2-4): DGGITQSPKYLFRKEGQNVTLSCEQNLNHDAMYWYRQDPGQGLRLIYYSQIVNDFQKGDIAEGYSVSREKKESFPLTVTSAQKNPTAFYLCASSALPEDKNIQYFGAGTRLSVL.